These T cell receptor beta chains were read from a single sample in a study of T cell repertoires in cytomegalovirus infection. TCRdb redid the calling of the reads with MiXCR, one entry per CDR3 protein. The profile shows about 400,000 distinct CDR3 sequences, less than 20% of them singletons. The sequencing sample was made of PBMCs. All receptors come from a human donor in good health (CMV status not recorded). Some clones in this sample may be carry-over from other donors' samples. Both conserved end residues are part of each CDR3. D genes are given only for firm matches. The size of a clone is reported for some rows only, either as once, few or many, or as a class for expanded clones.

len	d_gene	v_gene	abundance	j_gene	CDR3nt	CDR3aa
10	NA	TRBV29-1	NA	TRBJ1-5	TGCAGCGTTGAAGCTCAGCCCCAGCATTTT	CSVEAQPQHF
14	NA	TRBV19	many	TRBJ1-1	TGTGCCAGTAGGGAAAACAGGGACTTCTCTGAAGCTTTCTTT	CASRENRDFSEAFF
15	NA	TRBV12-3/TRBV12-4	many	TRBJ2-1	TGTGCCAGCAGTTTCGGAACAGGGTCCCTCAATGAGCAGTTCTTC	CASSFGTGSLNEQFF
14	NA	TRBV19	few	TRBJ2-1	TGTGCCAGTAGTTCCAGGCCCAGTACGGGTGAGCAGTTCTTC	CASSSRPSTGEQFF
15	NA	TRBV7-2	many	TRBJ2-7	TGTGCCAGCAGCTTAGGCCCTACCAACTCCTACGAGCAGTACTTC	CASSLGPTNSYEQYF
13	NA	TRBV29-1	NA	TRBJ1-2	TGCAGCGTTGAAAGGGGATGGGATTATGGCTACACCTTC	CSVERGWDYGYTF
15	TRBD2	TRBV6-1	many	TRBJ2-1	TGTGCCAGCGGGGGGACTAGCGGGACCTACAATGAGCAGTTCTTC	CASGGTSGTYNEQFF
11	NA	TRBV11-2	few	TRBJ1-1	TGTGCCAGCAGCCAGGTGACTGAAGCTTTCTTT	CASSQVTEAFF
15	TRBD1	TRBV7-9	NA	TRBJ1-2	TGTGCCAGCAGCACCGGGACAGGGGGCTTTTTTGGCTACACCTTC	CASSTGTGGFFGYTF
16	NA	TRBV4-3	many	TRBJ2-1	TGCGCCAGCAGCCAAGATCTGAGACAGGAATCCAATGAGCAGTTCTTC	CASSQDLRQESNEQFF
19	TRBD2	TRBV20-1	NA	TRBJ2-1	TGCAGTGCTAACCCGGGAACTATAGCGGGCTCGGGGACCTACAATGAGCAGTTCTTC	CSANPGTIAGSGTYNEQFF
15	TRBD1	TRBV2	few	TRBJ2-7	TGTGCCAGCAGTAGGGACAGGACTCAAGGGAACGAGCAGTACTTC	CASSRDRTQGNEQYF
20	TRBD1	TRBV11-2	many	TRBJ2-1	TGTGCCAGCAGCTTAGATCGTCCCGGGACAGGGAAGGTCCCTAACAATGAGCAGTTCTTC	CASSLDRPGTGKVPNNEQFF
16	TRBD1	TRBV12-3/TRBV12-4	many	TRBJ1-5	TGTGCCAGCAGTTTCGGGACAGGTTTTAGCAATCAGCCCCAGCATTTT	CASSFGTGFSNQPQHF
15	NA	TRBV4-1	many	TRBJ2-1	TGCGCCAGCAGCCAAGATTATACCCGGAGCTATGAGCAGTTCTTC	CASSQDYTRSYEQFF
14	TRBD2	TRBV7-2	many	TRBJ2-7	TGTGCCAGCAGCTTAGCGCGGGGGTCCTACGAGCAGTACTTC	CASSLARGSYEQYF
14	NA	TRBV29-1	NA	TRBJ2-7	TGCAGCGTTGTTCTATGGCAGGGGTGGGACGAGCAGTACTTC	CSVVLWQGWDEQYF
16	NA	TRBV19	many	TRBJ2-6	TGTGCCAGTAGTATCGATTCCGTGCCTGGGGCCAACGTCCTGACTTTC	CASSIDSVPGANVLTF
15	TRBD1	TRBV12-3/TRBV12-4	few	TRBJ2-2	TGTGCCAGCAGTCCTACGACAGGGTTATACGGGGAGCTGTTTTTT	CASSPTTGLYGELFF
13	TRBD1	TRBV6-1	many	TRBJ2-2	TGTGCCAGCAGTTTGACAGGGACCGGGGAGCTGTTTTTT	CASSLTGTGELFF
11	NA	TRBV10-3	few	TRBJ2-3	TGTGCCATCTCTACCCCGGATACGCAGTATTTT	CAISTPDTQYF
16	TRBD2	TRBV10-3	NA	TRBJ2-7	TGTGCCATCAGTGAGACCGGGTTAGGCGGGAGCAACGAGCAGTACTTC	CAISETGLGGSNEQYF
15	NA	TRBV7-2	many	TRBJ1-5	TGTGCCAGCAGCTTAGAAAGTTCTCGCAATCAGCCCCAGCATTTT	CASSLESSRNQPQHF
15	TRBD2	TRBV7-2	many	TRBJ2-7	TGTGCCAGCACCTCCTACGGGGCGGGGGGCTACGAGCAGTACTTC	CASTSYGAGGYEQYF
11	NA	TRBV29-1	NA	TRBJ1-2	TGCAGCGTTGATGATCGGCGGGTCTACACCTTC	CSVDDRRVYTF
15	NA	TRBV9	NA	TRBJ1-4	TGTGCCAGCAGCGTAGACGGGGTAATGGGTGAAAAACTGTTTTTT	CASSVDGVMGEKLFF
15	TRBD1	TRBV7-9	few	TRBJ2-5	TGTGCCAGCAGCCGACAGGGAACGAGCCAAGAGACCCAGTACTTC	CASSRQGTSQETQYF
12	NA	TRBV5-4	few	TRBJ2-1	TGTGCCAGCAGCGGAGGGGATTCTGAGCAGTTCTTC	CASSGGDSEQFF
13	NA	TRBV4-3	NA	TRBJ1-1	TGCGCCAGCAGCTCCAGGGGTAGGGGTGAAGCTTTCTTT	CASSSRGRGEAFF
12	NA	TRBV12-3/TRBV12-4	NA	TRBJ2-4	TGTGCCAGCAGTACCATAGAAAACATTCAGTACTTC	CASSTIENIQYF
12	NA	TRBV29-1	NA	TRBJ1-2	TGCAGCGTTGGTCCAGCTAACTATGGCTACACCTTC	CSVGPANYGYTF
13	TRBD2	TRBV28	NA	TRBJ2-5	TGTGCCAGCACCCTGGGGGGGAAAGAGACCCAGTACTTC	CASTLGGKETQYF
12	TRBD1	TRBV20-1	many	TRBJ1-1	TGCAGTGCCCACGACAGGGGATCTGAGGTTTTCTTT	CSAHDRGSEVFF
16	NA	TRBV18	few	TRBJ1-5	TGTGCCAGCTCACCATCAATGGTCCAGGGCGGGCAGCCCCAGCATTTT	CASSPSMVQGGQPQHF
13	NA	TRBV7-9	many	TRBJ2-7	TGTGCCAGCAGCTCGCAGGTGACCTACGAGCAGTACTTC	CASSSQVTYEQYF
14	TRBD1	TRBV4-1	NA	TRBJ1-2	TGCGCCAGCAGCTCTCGACAGGGCAACTATGGCTACACCTTC	CASSSRQGNYGYTF
15	NA	TRBV14	few	TRBJ2-3	TGTGCCAGCAGCCAAGATCCTAGCCCCTCAGATACGCAGTATTTT	CASSQDPSPSDTQYF
13	NA	TRBV5-6	NA	TRBJ1-1	TGTGCCAGCAGCTTGTGGATGGACACTGAAGCTTTCTTT	CASSLWMDTEAFF
14	NA	TRBV7-2	many	TRBJ2-1	TGTGCCAGCAGCTTACTTGTATCAGAGGTGGAGCAGTTCTTC	CASSLLVSEVEQFF
17	NA	TRBV7-8	few	TRBJ2-7	TGTGCCAGCAGTAAGCGCTGGCGGCCAGCGGGCGGGTACGAGCAGTACTTC	CASSKRWRPAGGYEQYF
15	TRBD2	TRBV12-3/TRBV12-4	few	TRBJ2-1	TGTGCCAGCAGTTTAAGGCTAGCGGGAGAGGCTGAGCAGTTCTTC	CASSLRLAGEAEQFF
16	NA	TRBV18	NA	TRBJ1-5	TGTGCCAGCTCACCTTTCGGTAGGGACAGCAATCAGCCCCAGCATTTT	CASSPFGRDSNQPQHF
15	NA	TRBV23-1	few	TRBJ2-1	TGCGCCAGCAGTCAATGTGACCCGAATCCAGATGAGCAGTTCTTC	CASSQCDPNPDEQFF
12	NA	TRBV20-1	NA	TRBJ1-1	TGCAGTGACGGCAGATTAAACACTGAAGCTTTCTTT	CSDGRLNTEAFF
14	NA	TRBV20-1	many	TRBJ1-4	TGCAGTGCTAGAGCTGGGGCAACTAATGAAAAACTGTTTTTT	CSARAGATNEKLFF
14	NA	TRBV7-9	NA	TRBJ2-3	TGTGCCAGCAGCACCGGACAGCCACAGAATACGCAGTATTTT	CASSTGQPQNTQYF
15	NA	TRBV10-3	NA	TRBJ1-2	TGTGCCATCAGTGATTGGAGGGGGACTAACTATGGCTACACCTTC	CAISDWRGTNYGYTF
15	NA	TRBV5-1	NA	TRBJ1-1	TGCGCCAGCAGCATCCGAACGGGGGGGAACACTGAAGCTTTCTTT	CASSIRTGGNTEAFF